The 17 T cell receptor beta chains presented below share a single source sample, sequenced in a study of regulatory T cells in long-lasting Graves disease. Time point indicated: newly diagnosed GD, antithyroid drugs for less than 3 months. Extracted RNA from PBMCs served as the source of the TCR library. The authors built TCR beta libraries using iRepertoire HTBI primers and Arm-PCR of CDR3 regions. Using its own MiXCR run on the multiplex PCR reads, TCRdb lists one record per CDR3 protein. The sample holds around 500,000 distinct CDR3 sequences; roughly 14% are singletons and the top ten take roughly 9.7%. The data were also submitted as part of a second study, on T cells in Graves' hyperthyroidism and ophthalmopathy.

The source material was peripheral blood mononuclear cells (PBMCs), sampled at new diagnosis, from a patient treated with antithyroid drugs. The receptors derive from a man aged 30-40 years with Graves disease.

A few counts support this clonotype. CDR3 nucleotide sequence: TGTGCCAGCAGCCCTGGACTAGCGTCTTATAATGAGCAGTTCTTC. This translates into CASSPGLASYNEQFF. This chain connects TRBV7-9 to TRBJ2-5; 9 nucleotides line up with TRBD2. Gene TRBJ2-1 matches the end of the DNA better, so the J call may be wrong. CDR1 SEHNR and CDR2 FQNEAQ come from the germline V gene (reference sequence). This CDR3 has 15 residues.

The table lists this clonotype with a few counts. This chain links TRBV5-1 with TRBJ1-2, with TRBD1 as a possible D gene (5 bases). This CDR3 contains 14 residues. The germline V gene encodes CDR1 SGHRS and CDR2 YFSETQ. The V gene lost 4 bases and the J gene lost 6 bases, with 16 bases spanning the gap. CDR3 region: CASSPQGVSDGYTF. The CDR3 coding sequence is TGCGCCAGCAGCCCGCAAGGGGTTTCCGATGGCTACACCTTC.

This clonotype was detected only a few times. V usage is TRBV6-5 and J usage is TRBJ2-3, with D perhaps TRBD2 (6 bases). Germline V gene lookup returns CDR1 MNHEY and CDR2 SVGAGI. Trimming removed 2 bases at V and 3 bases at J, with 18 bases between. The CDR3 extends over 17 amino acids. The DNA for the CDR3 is TGTGCCAGCAGTTACCGCGAGACTAGACGAGGAACAGATACGCAGTATTTT. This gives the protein CASSYRETRRGTDTQYF.

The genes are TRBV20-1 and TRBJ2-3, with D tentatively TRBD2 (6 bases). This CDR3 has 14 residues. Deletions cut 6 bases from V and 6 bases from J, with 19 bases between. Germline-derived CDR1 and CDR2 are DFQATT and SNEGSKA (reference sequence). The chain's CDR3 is CSARGPPKGDTQYF. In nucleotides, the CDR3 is TGCAGTGCGCGGGGCCCCCCTAAGGGCGATACGCAGTATTTT.

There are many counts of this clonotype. This CDR3 reads CASSFGADEQFF. The CDR3 nucleotides read TGTGCCAGCAGTTTTGGGGCCGATGAGCAGTTCTTC. The V gene is TRBV12-3 or TRBV12-4, the J gene TRBJ2-1, with D maybe TRBD1 (5 bases). Trimming cost V 3 bases and J 8 bases, with 8 bases left between them. The CDR3 is 12 residues long.

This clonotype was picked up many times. CDR3 coding DNA: TGTGCCAGCAGTGTGAGGGGCGAGGGCACTGAAGCTTTCTTT. It specifies CASSVRGEGTEAFF. V is TRBV6-1 and J is TRBJ1-1, with D possibly being TRBD1 (5 bases). V lost 4 bases to trimming and J lost 4 bases, with 13 bases between them. Germline V lookup: CDR1 MNHNS, CDR2 SASEGT. The CDR3 is made up of 14 amino acids.

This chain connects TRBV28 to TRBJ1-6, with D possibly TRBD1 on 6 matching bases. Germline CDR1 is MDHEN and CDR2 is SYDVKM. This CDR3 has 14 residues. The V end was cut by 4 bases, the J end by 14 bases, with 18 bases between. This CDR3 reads CASSYSSRGGTLHF. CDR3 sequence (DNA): TGTGCCAGCAGTTACTCGAGTAGGGGGGGTACCCTCCACTTT.

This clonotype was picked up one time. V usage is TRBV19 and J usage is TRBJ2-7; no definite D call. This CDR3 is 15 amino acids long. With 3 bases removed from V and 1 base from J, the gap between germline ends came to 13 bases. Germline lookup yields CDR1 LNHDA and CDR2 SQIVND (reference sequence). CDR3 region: CASSIGISASYEQYF. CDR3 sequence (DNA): TGTGCCAGTAGTATTGGGATTTCTGCATCCTACGAGCAGTACTTC.

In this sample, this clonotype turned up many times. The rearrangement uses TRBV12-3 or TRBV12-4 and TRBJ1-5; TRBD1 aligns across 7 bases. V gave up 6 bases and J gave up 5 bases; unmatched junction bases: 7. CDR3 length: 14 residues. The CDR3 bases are TGTGCCAGCAGCCGGGACAGTACCTATCAGCCCCAGCATTTT. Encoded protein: CASSRDSTYQPQHF.

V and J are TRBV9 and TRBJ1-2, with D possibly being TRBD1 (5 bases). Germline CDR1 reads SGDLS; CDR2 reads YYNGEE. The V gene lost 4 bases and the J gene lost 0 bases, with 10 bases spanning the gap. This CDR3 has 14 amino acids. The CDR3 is CASSPVGANYGYTF. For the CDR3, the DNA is TGTGCCAGCAGCCCAGTGGGGGCTAACTATGGCTACACCTTC.

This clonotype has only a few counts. The CDR3 coding sequence is TGTGCCAGCAGTCGGGGACAGAAGAACGAGCAGTACTTC. Protein sequence: CASSRGQKNEQYF. The rearrangement uses TRBV12-3 or TRBV12-4 and TRBJ2-7; 7 bases fit TRBD1. The CDR3 totals 13 residues. V lost 5 bases, J lost 5 bases, and 6 bases stayed unmatched.

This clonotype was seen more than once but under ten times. CDR3 sequence reads: CASSLRGNADTQYF. The CDR3 coding sequence is TGTGCCAGCAGCTTACGAGGGAACGCAGATACGCAGTATTTT. The chain couples TRBV11-2 to TRBJ2-3, with D tentatively TRBD2 (5 bases). V was clipped by 2 bases and J by 4 bases, with 10 bases between them. CDR1 and CDR2 from the germline V gene are SGHAT and FQNNGV. The CDR3 length is 14 residues.

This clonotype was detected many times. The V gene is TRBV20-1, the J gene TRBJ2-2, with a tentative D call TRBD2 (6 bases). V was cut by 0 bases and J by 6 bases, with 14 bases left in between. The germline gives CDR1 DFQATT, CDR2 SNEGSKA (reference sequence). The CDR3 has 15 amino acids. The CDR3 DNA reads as TGCAGTGCTAGAGATCCGGCGTCGGGAGCCGGGGAGCTGTTTTTT. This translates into CSARDPASGAGELFF.

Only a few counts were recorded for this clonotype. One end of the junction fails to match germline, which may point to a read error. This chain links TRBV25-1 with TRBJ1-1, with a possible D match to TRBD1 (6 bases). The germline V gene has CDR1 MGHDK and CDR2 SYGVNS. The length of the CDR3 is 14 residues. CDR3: CASSRRGSITKAFF. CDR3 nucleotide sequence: TGTGCCAGCAGTCGAAGGGGGTCAATCACTAAAGCTTTCTTT.

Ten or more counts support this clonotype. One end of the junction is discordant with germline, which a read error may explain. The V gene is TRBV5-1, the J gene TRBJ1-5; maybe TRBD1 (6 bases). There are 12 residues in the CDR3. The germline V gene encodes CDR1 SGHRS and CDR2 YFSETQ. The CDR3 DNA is TGTGCCAGCAGCTGGCAGGGGCAGCCCCAGCATTTT. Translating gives CASSWQGQPQHF.

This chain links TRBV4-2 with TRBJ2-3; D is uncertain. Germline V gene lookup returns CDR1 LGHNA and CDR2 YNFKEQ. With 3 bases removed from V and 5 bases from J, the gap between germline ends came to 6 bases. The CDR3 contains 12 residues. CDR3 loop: CASSQYGDTQYF. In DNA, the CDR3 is TGTGCCAGCAGCCAGTACGGAGATACGCAGTATTTT.

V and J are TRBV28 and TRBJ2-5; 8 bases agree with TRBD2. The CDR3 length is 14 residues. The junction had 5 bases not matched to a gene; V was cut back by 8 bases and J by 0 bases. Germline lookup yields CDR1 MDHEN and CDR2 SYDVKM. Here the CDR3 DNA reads TGTGCCAGCCAAGTACTAGCGGACCAAGAGACCCAGTACTTC. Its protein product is CASQVLADQETQYF.